The 21 T cell receptor beta chains below all came from one sample that was sequenced in a study of blood T cell repertoires in COVID-19 (dated by TCRdb to about 2020). Libraries were made using the immunoSEQ multiplex PCR assay. The clones in this table, taken by TCRdb from immuneACCESS, are in-frame only. Not every clone is retained; where verified, under half of the shortfall comes from an unresolved V gene, and the cause of the rest is unknown. Across this sample there are some 21,000 clones, with 85% to 90% seen only once. The ten largest clones represent roughly 3.5% of the sample. The sequencing input was peripheral blood. The receptors come from a man in his fifties with active COVID-19.

The genes are TRBV30 and TRBJ1-2; D perhaps matches TRBD1 (5 bases). V lost 3 bases to trimming and J lost 2 bases, with 10 bases between them. The CDR3 contains 13 residues. Germline loops: CDR1 GTSNPN, CDR2 SVGIG (reference sequence). The CDR3 sequence is CAWSSGGNYGYTF. The CDR3 DNA reads as TGTGCCTGGAGCTCCGGGGGGAACTATGGCTACACCTTC.

The V call is TRBV19, the J call TRBJ1-1, with a weak D call TRBD1 (5 bases). Trimming took 4 bases from V and 3 from J, leaving 15 bases between them. This CDR3 is 15 amino acids long. Germline V gives CDR1 LNHDA, CDR2 SQIVND (reference sequence). The CDR3 sequence: CASSTSQGLDTEAFF. In nucleotides, the CDR3 is TGTGCCAGTAGTACTTCCCAGGGTTTGGACACTGAAGCTTTCTTT.

This chain links TRBV5-1 with TRBJ1-4, with D perhaps TRBD1 (6 bases). V shed 4 bases and J shed 7 bases, with 17 bases lying between them. Germline values: CDR1 SGHRS, CDR2 YFSETQ. There are 15 residues in the CDR3. CDR3: CASSGGGGLLEKLFF. The CDR3 DNA is TGCGCCAGCAGCGGGGGGGGCGGACTACTTGAAAAACTGTTTTTT.

This rearrangement joins TRBV29-1 to TRBJ2-3; D possibly corresponds to TRBD2 (6 bases). The V and J ends lost 2 bases and 2 bases respectively, with 23 bases between them. This CDR3 has 18 amino acids. Germline V gene data show CDR1 as SQVTM and CDR2 as ANQGSEA. CDR3 coding DNA: TGCAGCGTTGAAACTTGGTTTACTAGCTCCTCCAACACAGATACGCAGTATTTT. This translates into CSVETWFTSSSNTDTQYF.

The chain carries TRBV20-1 and TRBJ1-2, with 11 bases that match TRBD1. Germline V gene data show CDR1 as DFQATT and CDR2 as SNEGSKA (reference sequence). The CDR3 is 14 amino acids. The ends lost 3 bases at V and 4 bases at J; junction bases unmatched: 4. The CDR3 DNA follows: TGCAGTGCTAGTAGGACAGGGGGCGGCTATGGCTACACCTTC. This gives the protein CSASRTGGGYGYTF.

V is TRBV4-1 and J is TRBJ2-1; 7 bases align to TRBD2. This CDR3 contains 17 residues. Germline lookup yields CDR1 MGHRA and CDR2 YSYEKL. V shed 4 bases and J 3 bases; nucleotides not matched to a gene: 12. CDR3 sequence: CASSPLASGENYNEQFF. The CDR3 bases are TGCGCCAGCAGCCCCCTAGCGAGCGGGGAAAACTACAATGAGCAGTTCTTC.

This chain uses TRBV18 with TRBJ2-3; a possible D gene is TRBD1 (6 bases). The CDR3 loop spans 13 amino acids. V lost 1 base and J lost 13, with 15 bases in between. Germline V gene data show CDR1 as KGHSH and CDR2 as LQKENI. CDR3 DNA: TGTGCCAGCTCACCACGGGGAAGGACAGATAAGTATTTT. Amino acids: CASSPRGRTDKYF.

This rearrangement joins TRBV19 to TRBJ2-1; 9 bases fit TRBD1. The CDR3 loop spans 15 amino acids. The V segment lost 8 bases and the J segment 4 bases; nucleotides outside the gene matches: 9. The germline CDR1 and CDR2 sequences are LNHDA and SQIVND (reference sequence). The CDR3 DNA is TGTGCCAGTTTAGATCCTGGGACAGGGTACAATGAGCAGTTCTTC. It is translated as CASLDPGTGYNEQFF.

This clone showed up just once. The chain joins TRBV7-2 to TRBJ2-7; perhaps TRBD2 as D (5 bases). The CDR3 consists of 13 residues. Germline loops: CDR1 SGHTA, CDR2 FQGNSA. V lost 5 bases and J lost 2, with 10 bases in between. For the CDR3, the DNA is TGTGCCAGCAGCCCTTCCGGGGCCTACGAGCAGTACTTC. Translation: CASSPSGAYEQYF. The full variable domain, with the rest looked up from reference TRBV7-2 and TRBJ2-7, is GAGVSQSPSNKVTEKGKDVELRCDPISGHTALYWYRQSLGQGLEFLIYFQGNSAPDKSGLPSDRFSAERTGGSVSTLTIQRTQQEDSAVYLCASSPSGAYEQYFGPGTRLTVT.

The chain is built from TRBV27 and TRBJ2-7; the match to TRBD2 covers 7 bases. This CDR3 is 15 amino acids long. V lost 3 bases to trimming and J lost 2 bases; unmatched junction nucleotides: 7. Looked up from germline, CDR1 is MNHEY and CDR2 is SMNVEV (reference sequence). In DNA, the CDR3 is TGTGCCAGCAGTTTCGTAACTGCGGGGGCCTACGAGCAGTACTTC. Translating it yields CASSFVTAGAYEQYF.

This clone occurred a few times. This chain links TRBV18 with TRBJ1-1, with a weak D call TRBD1 (6 bases). The V and J ends lost 0 bases and 4 bases respectively, with 9 bases between them. The CDR3 is made up of 14 amino acids. Per the germline V gene, CDR1 is KGHSH and CDR2 is LQKENI. Written as DNA, the CDR3 is TGTGCCAGCTCACCACCGGGGGCGCGCACTGAAGCTTTCTTT. It encodes CASSPPGARTEAFF.

This rearrangement joins TRBV9 to TRBJ2-1; D might be TRBD2 (5 bases). The germline CDR1 and CDR2 sequences are SGDLS and YYNGEE. The V end lost 0 bases, the J end lost 3 bases, and 10 bases lay between the germline ends. CDR3 size: 15 residues. DNA of the CDR3: TGTGCCAGCAGCGTAGCAACGGGGTTCTACAATGAGCAGTTCTTC. Protein sequence: CASSVATGFYNEQFF.

The chain is built from TRBV6-5 and TRBJ1-3; D is undetermined. The V end was cut by 8 bases, the J end by 3 bases, with 11 bases between. Germline lookup yields CDR1 MNHEY and CDR2 SVGAGI. The CDR3 contains 13 residues. CDR3 sequence reads: CASRLTHGNTIYF. CDR3 DNA: TGTGCCAGCCGCCTAACCCATGGAAACACCATATATTTT.

The chain links TRBV5-1 to TRBJ2-1; 10 nucleotides align to TRBD2. V lost 4 bases to trimming and J lost 6 bases; unmatched junction nucleotides: 7. This CDR3 comprises 15 residues. Per germline, CDR1 SGHRS and CDR2 YFSETQ. The CDR3, as DNA: TGCGCCAGCAGCATAGCTAGCGGGGGTTTCAATGAGCAGTTCTTC. Encoded protein: CASSIASGGFNEQFF.

The chain employs TRBV3-1 (or the pseudogene TRBV3-2) and TRBJ2-7, with a possible D match to TRBD2 (5 bases). Trimming stripped 2 bases from V and 5 bases from J, with 13 bases between. CDR1 LGHDT and CDR2 YNNKEL come from the germline V gene (reference sequence). The CDR3 extends over 14 amino acids. Written as DNA, the CDR3 is TGTGCCAGCAGCCAAACCGGGTTCGGGGACGAGCAGTACTTC. Translated, it gives CASSQTGFGDEQYF.

There are a few counts of this clone. The chain joins TRBV7-2 to TRBJ1-5; D is uncertain. This CDR3 has 16 amino acids. The germline V gene has CDR1 SGHTA and CDR2 FQGNSA. Trimming removed 5 bases from V and 0 bases from J, with 14 bases in between. CDR3 in amino acids: CASSPRAALSNQPQHF. The CDR3 nucleotides read TGTGCCAGCAGCCCGAGGGCAGCCCTTAGCAATCAGCCCCAGCATTTT.

The V call is TRBV2, the J call TRBJ2-1; 11 nucleotides align to TRBD2. CDR1 and CDR2 from the germline V gene are SNHLY and FYNNEI. With V trimmed by 7 bases and J by 2 bases, 16 bases remained unmatched. The CDR3 length is 19 residues. The CDR3 reads CASTPPFSGGGIPYNEQFF. The CDR3 nucleotides are TGTGCCAGCACGCCTCCTTTTAGCGGGGGGGGTATTCCCTACAATGAGCAGTTCTTC.

V and J are TRBV7-6 and TRBJ2-5, with 11 bases matching TRBD1. Germline-derived CDR1 and CDR2 are SGHVS and FNYEAQ. CDR3 length equals 15 residues. Germline trimming cut 4 bases from V and 6 bases from J; bases unmatched to any gene: 7. This CDR3 reads CASSSGQGVWKTQYF. CDR3 nucleotide sequence: TGTGCCAGCAGCTCGGGACAGGGGGTCTGGAAGACCCAGTACTTC.

This sequence joins TRBV27 and TRBJ2-7, with 7 positions matching TRBD1. The germline V gene has CDR1 MNHEY and CDR2 SMNVEV (reference sequence). The CDR3 is made up of 15 amino acids. The trim removed 6 bases at V and 6 bases at J, leaving 14 bases unmatched. The CDR3 DNA sequence: TGTGCCAGCAGGTCCAAAGGACAGGCAAGAAGCGAGCAGTACTTC. The encoded protein is CASRSKGQARSEQYF.

The genes are TRBV27 and TRBJ2-7; unclear D gene. CDR3 length: 15 residues. V was clipped by 2 bases and J by 7 bases, with 18 bases between them. Germline V gives CDR1 MNHEY, CDR2 SMNVEV (reference sequence). The CDR3 loop reads CASSLIPQVPGEQYF. The CDR3 DNA reads TGTGCCAGCAGTTTAATACCACAAGTCCCCGGGGAGCAGTACTTC.

This clone was detected only once. This chain joins TRBV14 and TRBJ2-1; TRBD2 is a possible D gene (5 bases). V was clipped by 4 bases and J by 0 bases, with 13 bases between them. This CDR3 region has 16 residues. Germline V lookup: CDR1 SGHDN, CDR2 FVKESK. CDR3 bases: TGTGCCAGCAGCCGCATAGAAGGGAGCTCCTACAATGAGCAGTTCTTC. Protein sequence: CASSRIEGSSYNEQFF. Combining the CDR3 with reference TRBV14 and TRBJ2-1 gives the whole variable domain EAGVTQFPSHSVIEKGQTVTLRCDPISGHDNLYWYRRVMGKEIKFLLHFVKESKQDESGMPNNRFLAERTGGTYSTLKVQPAELEDSGVYFCASSRIEGSSYNEQFFGPGTRLTVL.